This T cell receptor beta chain was identified during a study of regulatory T cells in long-lasting Graves disease. Study outcomes and limitations: New patients shared 950 to 1,000 public clonotypes, fewer than the approximately 2,500 shared by persistent patients. Sample size, which was small, may have reduced accuracy.

Concerning this clonotype itself: As yet, its antigen is unknown.

Libraries of TCR beta came from iRepertoire HTBI primers plus Arm-PCR of CDR3 regions. TCRdb redid the calling of the multiplex PCR reads with MiXCR, one entry per CDR3 protein. This table holds about 660,000 distinct CDR3 sequences, about 32% found once. The germline gives CDR1 DFQATT, CDR2 SNEGSKA (reference sequence). The CDR3 is 11 amino acids. The V end lost 5 bases, the J end lost 3 bases, and 7 bases lay between the germline ends. The sample's time point: persistent/refractory GD, antithyroid drugs over 5 years with positive TRAb. Scientists built the TCR library using RNA that was extracted from PBMCs.

The clonotype originates from a female donor with Graves disease. The chain joins TRBV20-1 to TRBJ2-5; D ambiguous. Here the sequenced sample was peripheral blood mononuclear cells (PBMCs), taken when the disease was refractory, from a patient treated with antithyroid drugs. The CDR3 is CSALLKETQYF. The CDR3 nucleotides read TGCAGTGCTCTCCTCAAAGAGACCCAGTACTTC.